This TCR beta chain was retrieved from a study of CD8 T cells in Susac syndrome. Study overall: When their blood was taken, the Susac syndrome patients had either not yet had any therapy, were taking corticosteroids, or were taking intravenous immunoglobulin alone.

The authors reverse transcribed about 0.45 to 1 ug RNA with random hexamers. Amplification of the TCR beta CDR3 was carried out by immunoSEQ multiplex PCR, which spanned a total of 54 Vbeta and 13 Jbeta segments. TCRdb reprocessed the immunoSEQ multiplex PCR reads via MiXCR and lists one record per CDR3 protein. The sample yields tens of thousands of distinct CDR3 sequences, about 93% seen once. Trimming removed 11 bases from V and 2 bases from J; junction bases left unmatched: 8. The V gene's germline CDR1 is MDHEN and CDR2 SYDVKM. The CDR3 sequence is 13 residues long. Patients having Susac syndrome satisfied recently defined diagnostic criteria for definite or probable disease. Isolation of CD8+ and CD4+ T cells was performed negatively, whereas enrichment of TEMRA cells was done by FACS.

The rearrangement uses TRBV28 and TRBJ1-2, with 7 bases aligning to TRBD1. This clonotype was obtained from a human donor with Susac syndrome. The sequencing input was CD4+ T cells from PBMCs. CDR3 protein: CAVEPTGNYGYTF. The CDR3, as DNA: TGTGCCGTCGAACCGACAGGGAACTATGGCTACACCTTC.